This T cell receptor beta chain is from a study of Graves' ophthalmopathy and Graves' hyperthyroidism. If patients had other autoimmune diseases, uncontrolled infections, pregnancy or lactation, they were excluded. Thyroid ultrasound, orbital computed tomography, TRAb, serum thyroxine and clinical symptoms formed the basis of diagnosis. RNA transcripts served as template for amplifying TCR beta CDR3 sequences. RT-PCR with HTBI primers came first, then second-round multiplex PCR. TCRdb reprocessed the multiplex PCR reads with MiXCR, giving one entry per CDR3 protein. The sample has more than 550,000 distinct CDR3 sequences, roughly 39% seen once; the top ten hold more than 2.5%. This clonotype has just a few counts. Germline V gene lookup returns CDR1 SGHRS and CDR2 YFSETQ. With V trimmed by 6 bases and J by 5 bases, 5 bases remained unmatched. The CDR3 is 13 amino acids.

This chain joins TRBV5-1 and TRBJ2-5, with 9 bases identical to TRBD1. This clonotype was sampled from an adult man with Graves' ophthalmopathy. What was sequenced was peripheral blood. The CDR3 bases are TGCGCCAGCACCTACAGGGGGCGGGAGACCCAGTACTTC. Its protein product is CASTYRGRETQYF.